These 25 T cell receptor beta chains came from one sample sequenced in a study of radiotherapy plus CTLA-4 blockade in lung cancer. Generated by immunoSEQ multiplex PCR, the TCRdb table keeps only in-frame clones and is missing some. The profile shows tens of thousands of clones, about three quarters of them singletons. The sample in question was peripheral blood, obtained from a patient treated with radiotherapy plus ipilimumab. These receptors were taken from a human donor with non-small cell lung cancer who had stable disease on radiotherapy plus ipilimumab.

The V gene is TRBV28, the J gene TRBJ2-2, with unresolved D. V shed 7 bases and J shed 1 base, with 22 bases lying between them. This CDR3 is built from 18 residues. Germline assignment: CDR1 MDHEN and CDR2 SYDVKM. The CDR3 DNA sequence: TGTGCCAGCACTTATAAATACAGAAGCCTAGGGAACACCGGGGAGCTGTTTTTT. Translation: CASTYKYRSLGNTGELFF.

This rearrangement joins TRBV7-9 to TRBJ2-7; 8 bases are shared with TRBD1. V lost 5 bases and J lost 4; bases outside the gene matches: 16. There are 17 residues in the CDR3. Germline V CDR1 and CDR2: SEHNR, FQNEAQ (reference sequence). The CDR3 DNA is TGTGCCAGCAGCCCAAGACACGACAGGGGTCGACCTTACGAGCAGTACTTC. Translating it yields CASSPRHDRGRPYEQYF.

The chain employs TRBV5-1 and TRBJ2-4; D call uncertain. There are 17 residues in the CDR3. Per the germline V gene, CDR1 is SGHRS and CDR2 is YFSETQ. V lost 0 bases and J 0 bases, leaving 13 bases between the germline ends. CDR3 nucleotide sequence: TGCGCCAGCAGCTTGGCCCGAGACACGGTAGCCAAAAACATTCAGTACTTC. Protein product: CASSLARDTVAKNIQYF.

J is TRBJ2-5 and V is TRBV19, with TRBD2 matching over 7 bases. Germline CDR1 is LNHDA and CDR2 is SQIVND (reference sequence). The CDR3 covers 11 residues. J gave up 5 bases and V 9 bases, and 3 bases lay outside the gene matches. In nucleotides, the CDR3 is TGTGCCAGCAGACTAGCCGAGACCCAGTACTTC. This gives the protein CASRLAETQYF.

The gene calls are TRBV19 and TRBJ2-5; D unresolved. This CDR3 is 13 amino acids long. Germline CDR1 LNHDA, CDR2 SQIVND (reference sequence). Trimming cost V 5 bases and J 4 bases, with 11 bases left between them. The CDR3 spells CASSRKILETQYF. CDR3 DNA: TGTGCCAGTAGTCGTAAGATTCTAGAGACCCAGTACTTC. Combining the CDR3 with reference TRBV19 and TRBJ2-5 gives the whole variable domain DGGITQSPKYLFRKEGQNVTLSCEQNLNHDAMYWYRQDPGQGLRLIYYSQIVNDFQKGDIAEGYSVSREKKESFPLTVTSAQKNPTAFYLCASSRKILETQYFGPGTRLLVL.

The chain has TRBV11-2 and TRBJ2-5, with TRBD1 as a possible D gene (6 bases). Trimming took 6 bases from V and 7 from J, leaving 33 bases between them. Germline-derived CDR1 and CDR2 are SGHAT and FQNNGV. The CDR3 length is 19 residues. CDR3 protein: CASRTRTRTAGASSGTQYF. The CDR3 bases are TGTGCCAGCAGAACCCGGACTCGAACGGCAGGGGCCTCTTCCGGGACCCAGTACTTC. Looking up the rest from reference TRBV11-2 and TRBJ2-5 gives the full variable domain: EAGVAQSPRYKIIEKRQSVAFWCNPISGHATLYWYQQILGQGPKLLIQFQNNGVVDDSQLPKDRFSAERLKGVDSTLKIQPAKLEDSAVYLCASRTRTRTAGASSGTQYFGPGTRLLVL.

J is TRBJ2-3 and V is TRBV5-1; no reliable D call. V lost 1 base and J 0 bases, leaving 9 bases between the germline ends. The CDR3 is 15 residues long. The V gene's germline CDR1 is SGHRS and CDR2 YFSETQ. In DNA form, the CDR3 reads TGCGCCAGCAGCTTGCCTTTATATAGCACAGATACGCAGTATTTT. Translated: CASSLPLYSTDTQYF.

The chain recombines TRBV20-1 with TRBJ2-3; TRBD1 might be the D (6 bases). CDR1 is DFQATT and CDR2 is SNEGSKA in the germline V gene (reference sequence). V lost 5 bases and J lost 12, with 12 bases in between. This CDR3 is built from 10 residues. CDR3 sequence (DNA): TGCAGTGCTCCGCAGGGGACCCAGTATTTT. Amino acids: CSAPQGTQYF.

This clone was picked up a small number of times. Its ends do not fully match the called genes, so a read error is possible. The gene calls are TRBV7-7 and TRBJ2-1; the match to TRBD2 covers 9 bases. CDR3 size: 16 residues. The germline CDR1 and CDR2 sequences are SSHAT and FNYEAQ (reference sequence). The CDR3 here is CASSRLREGRGNEQFF. CDR3 DNA: TGTGCTAGCAGCCGGTTGCGGGAGGGCCGGGGGAATGAGCAGTTCTTC. Based on the CDR3 plus reference TRBV7-7 and TRBJ2-1, the full variable domain is GAGVSQSPRYKVTKRGQDVTLRCDPISSHATLYWYQQALGQGPEFLTYFNYEAQPDKSGLPSDRFSAERPEGSISTLTIQRTEQRDSAMYRCASSRLREGRGNEQFFGPGTRLTVL.

This clone was found once. This chain joins TRBV18 and TRBJ2-5; perhaps TRBD2 as D (6 bases). The CDR3 consists of 12 residues. Trimming cost V 1 base and J 11 bases, with 11 bases left between them. Germline lookup yields CDR1 KGHSH and CDR2 LQKENI. In nucleotides, the CDR3 is TGTGCCAGCTCACCACGTGGGGAGGAGCAGTACTTC. Its translation: CASSPRGEEQYF.

The V and J genes are TRBV19 and TRBJ2-7; no clear D. Germline values: CDR1 LNHDA, CDR2 SQIVND (reference sequence). CDR3 length: 13 amino acids. Deletions cut 6 bases from V and 3 bases from J, with 12 bases between. The CDR3 sequence is CASSKHLNYEQYF. The DNA for the CDR3 is TGTGCCAGTAGCAAACATCTTAACTACGAGCAGTACTTC.

Only a few counts were recorded for this clone. The V call is TRBV20-1, the J call TRBJ1-1; D gene uncertain. Germline CDR1 is DFQATT and CDR2 is SNEGSKA (reference sequence). With 6 bases removed from V and 10 bases from J, the gap between germline ends came to 15 bases. The length of the CDR3 is 11 residues. Here the CDR3 reads CSAQTSPGAFF. The CDR3 DNA is TGCAGTGCCCAGACATCCCCAGGAGCTTTCTTT.

The chain employs TRBV6-1 and TRBJ2-2; TRBD1 agrees at 12 bases. The junction had 7 bases not matched to a gene; V was cut back by 7 bases and J by 7 bases. CDR1 and CDR2 (germline): MNHNS, SASEGT. The CDR3 is made up of 15 amino acids. The DNA for the CDR3 is TGTGCCAGCATGAGGGGACAGGGGGCAAACGGGGAGCTGTTTTTT. This encodes CASMRGQGANGELFF.

This clone has only a few counts. The J gene is TRBJ2-7, the V gene TRBV11-2, with D perhaps TRBD2 (5 bases). Per germline, CDR1 SGHAT and CDR2 FQNNGV. V dropped 6 bases and J dropped 2 bases, with 17 bases sitting between them. The CDR3 consists of 15 residues. The CDR3 DNA follows: TGTGCCAGCAGGCCAGTCCGGGGATACACCTACGAGCAGTACTTC. The encoded protein is CASRPVRGYTYEQYF.

The V and J genes are TRBV6-6 and TRBJ2-3; D is ambiguous. Germline V gene data show CDR1 as MNHNY and CDR2 as SVGAGI (reference sequence). Trimming took off 5 bases at V and 0 bases at J, with 9 bases between the two ends. The CDR3 covers 14 residues. The CDR3: CASSHPLSTDTQYF. CDR3 DNA sequence: TGTGCCAGCAGTCACCCCCTGAGCACAGATACGCAGTATTTT.

J is TRBJ2-7 and V is TRBV9; D may match TRBD1 or TRBD2 (6 bases each). Per germline, CDR1 SGDLS and CDR2 YYNGEE. The CDR3 runs 14 residues. V dropped 0 bases and J dropped 9 bases, with 16 bases sitting between them. The chain's CDR3 is CASSVATRGATQYF. The CDR3 DNA follows: TGTGCCAGCAGCGTAGCTACAAGGGGGGCTACGCAGTACTTC.

This clone has a single count. The rearrangement uses TRBV7-9 and TRBJ2-4; D uncertain. Germline values: CDR1 SEHNR, CDR2 FQNEAQ (reference sequence). The CDR3 length is 17 residues. Trimming stripped 2 bases from V and 0 bases from J, with 14 bases between. The CDR3 spells CASSLSFQDLAKNIQYF. The CDR3 region has the DNA TGTGCCAGCAGCTTATCGTTTCAGGATCTAGCCAAAAACATTCAGTACTTC.

The rearrangement links TRBV21-1 to TRBJ2-2; the table's D call TRBD2 went unverified against the DNA. TRBV21-1 is designated a pseudogene. The CDR3 is made up of 15 amino acids. The CDR3 here is CASSFTSGMGSELFF. CDR3 sequence (DNA): TGTGCCAGCAGCTTTACTAGCGGGATGGGCTCGGAGCTGTTTTTT.

The chain combines TRBV18 with TRBJ2-2; D remains unclear. There are 14 residues in the CDR3. V dropped 5 bases and J dropped 1 base, with 8 bases sitting between them. Germline V gives CDR1 KGHSH, CDR2 LQKENI. CDR3 loop: CASSAGWNTGELFF. CDR3 nucleotide sequence: TGTGCCAGCTCAGCCGGGTGGAACACCGGGGAGCTGTTTTTT.

This rearrangement joins TRBV30 to TRBJ1-1; 7 bases agree with TRBD1. Germline CDR1 and CDR2: GTSNPN and SVGIG (reference sequence). The CDR3 is 14 residues long. After removal of 5 bases from V and 2 bases from J, the junction contained 8 bases not matched to a gene. The CDR3 loop is CAWERAGGNTEAFF. As DNA, the CDR3 is TGTGCCTGGGAACGGGCAGGGGGTAACACTGAAGCTTTCTTT.

The J gene is TRBJ2-2, the V gene TRBV5-1; D possibly uses TRBD1 or TRBD2 (6 bases each). Germline CDR1 reads SGHRS; CDR2 reads YFSETQ. V was shortened by 4 bases and J by 6 bases, with 22 bases between the two germline ends. The CDR3 runs to 17 residues. DNA for the CDR3: TGCGCCAGCAGCCCCCACGGTGGGGGGCCGGGGGCCGGGGAGCTGTTTTTT. As protein: CASSPHGGGPGAGELFF.

This clone was observed a handful of times. This chain links TRBV28 with TRBJ1-5; the match to TRBD1 covers 8 bases. In germline, CDR1 is MDHEN, CDR2 SYDVKM. This CDR3 is 17 amino acids long. The junction had 17 bases not matched to a gene; V was cut back by 10 bases and J by 3 bases. The CDR3 spells CATGGTGLATDNQPQHF. CDR3 sequence (DNA): TGTGCCACGGGGGGGACAGGCCTAGCGACGGACAATCAGCCCCAGCATTTT. The full variable domain, its missing parts supplied by reference TRBV28 and TRBJ1-5, is DVKVTQSSRYLVKRTGEKVFLECVQDMDHENMFWYRQDPGLGLRLIYFSYDVKMKEKGDIPEGYSVSREKKERFSLILESASTNQTSMYLCATGGTGLATDNQPQHFGDGTRLSIL.

Only a few counts were recorded for this clone. Other DNA sequences in the sample encode the same CDR3. The chain recombines TRBV4-2 with TRBJ1-1, with D unresolved. V lost 3 bases, J lost 1 base, and 0 bases lay in between. This CDR3 region has 11 residues. Germline V lookup: CDR1 LGHNA, CDR2 YNFKEQ. Here the CDR3 DNA reads TGTGCCAGCAGCCAGAACACTGAAGCTTTCTTT. Its translation: CASSQNTEAFF.

This chain connects TRBV6-5 to TRBJ2-1, with a possible D match to TRBD2 (6 bases). The germline CDR1 and CDR2 sequences are MNHEY and SVGAGI. Trimming stripped 2 bases from V and 4 bases from J, with 12 bases between. This CDR3 has 15 amino acids. The CDR3 here is CASSYRPGSYNEQFF. CDR3 coding DNA: TGTGCCAGCAGTTACCGCCCCGGGAGTTACAATGAGCAGTTCTTC.

The chain joins TRBV28 to TRBJ2-3; 9 bases match TRBD2. The germline CDR1 and CDR2 sequences are MDHEN and SYDVKM. The CDR3 totals 20 residues. The ends lost 1 base at V and 4 bases at J; junction bases unmatched: 18. The CDR3 nucleotides read TGTGCCAGCAGTTTATTTACCGGGGGACTAGCCCTCTCTGACGCAGATACGCAGTATTTT. This gives the protein CASSLFTGGLALSDADTQYF.